This entry features one T cell receptor beta chain sequence. The antigen is undetermined. The entry originates in a study of immune evolution from preneoplasia to lung adenocarcinoma. Here immunoSEQ multiplex PCR was the method, and the copy in TCRdb shows in-frame clones only, minus some. This table holds approximately 4,200 clones, approximately 80% found once. Germline lookup yields CDR1 SGHNT and CDR2 YYREEE (reference sequence). Deletions cut 3 bases from V and 6 bases from J, with 12 bases between. CDR3 length: 13 amino acids. Between about 2014 and 2018, patients underwent resection in Japan or China. H&E slides confirmed each diagnosis, reviewed by two pathologists independently. Notes on the study in general: Normal lung had the highest top T cell clone frequencies. Later-stage lesions appeared to have more T cells, more diversity, less clonality.

The V call is TRBV5-4, the J call TRBJ1-2; maybe TRBD1 (6 bases). The sequencing sample was made of FFPE adjacent normal lung tissue. The sequence came from a donor aged 70 or over with lung adenocarcinoma. The DNA of the CDR3 is TGTGCCAGCAGCTCCCAGGGGATTGATGGCTACACCTTC. Translation gives CASSSQGIDGYTF.